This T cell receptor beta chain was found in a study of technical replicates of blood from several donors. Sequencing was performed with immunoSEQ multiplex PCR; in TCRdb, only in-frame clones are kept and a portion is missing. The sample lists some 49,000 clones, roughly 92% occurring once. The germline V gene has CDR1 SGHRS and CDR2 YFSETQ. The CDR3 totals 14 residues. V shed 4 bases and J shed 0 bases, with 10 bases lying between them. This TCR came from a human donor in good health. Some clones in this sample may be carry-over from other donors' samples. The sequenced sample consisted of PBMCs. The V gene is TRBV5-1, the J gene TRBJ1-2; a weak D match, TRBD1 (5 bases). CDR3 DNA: TGCGCCAGCAGCGTCGGAGGGGCTAACTATGGCTACACCTTC. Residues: CASSVGGANYGYTF.